This T cell receptor beta chain comes out of a study of blood T cell repertoires in COVID-19. As originally analysed: Researchers report that nucleated cell counts were estimated from reference gene primer amplification. Only in-frame clones appear in the TCRdb table, and some are missing; sequencing was by immunoSEQ multiplex PCR. The D gene and trimming were derived from the DNA, and the V and J assignments and clone size from that table. This sample has some 270,000 clones; around nine tenths occur once, and the top ten carry 1.5% to 2%. The CDR3 covers 16 residues. The germline gives CDR1 LGHNT, CDR2 FRNRAP. The V gene end was trimmed by 0 bases and the J gene end by 10 bases; junction bases not matched to a gene: 6. The participants were between roughly 18 and 89 years old and came from some 25 US areas. Assignments of participants to cohorts depended upon their own reported clinical history. Recovered participants had two consecutive negative NP/OP PCR tests, healthcare professional clearance, or symptom resolution.

Material: PBMCs or T cells enriched from blood (not recorded which). This TCR derives from a woman in her 40s who had recovered from COVID-19. The chain couples TRBV12-5 to TRBJ1-6; 10 positions agree with TRBD1. This chain's CDR3 is CASGLVLGTGASPLHF. The CDR3, as DNA: TGTGCTAGTGGTTTGGTACTTGGGACAGGGGCCTCACCCCTCCACTTT.